These T cell receptor beta chains were read from a single sample in a study of early T cells in non-severe SARS-CoV-2 infection. From the 5' RACE reads, TCRdb called clonotypes with MiXCR, one entry per CDR3 protein. The sample lists some 64,000 distinct CDR3 sequences, roughly 8.2% occurring once. This sample comprised whole blood, obtained at baseline. The source of these receptors is an adult who was a healthcare worker with PCR-confirmed SARS-CoV-2 infection or an uninfected control (not recorded which). CDR3s include the opening cysteine and the closing phenylalanine or tryptophan. A D gene is named only where the DNA matches it firmly. Expanded clones get a size class; other rows say once, few or many, or leave the size out.

j_gene,len,v_gene,abundance,d_gene,CDR3nt,CDR3aa
TRBJ2-4,17,TRBV7-6,-,TRBD2,TGTGCCAGCAGCCCAGGTTGGAGTGGGAGGGCCGCCAACATTCAGTACTTC,CASSPGWSGRAANIQYF
TRBJ2-7,14,TRBV6-5,-,-,TGTGCCAGCAGTTACTCGGGTAGGGGGGGAGAGCAGTACTTC,CASSYSGRGGEQYF
TRBJ2-1,18,TRBV3-1,few,TRBD2,TGTGCCAGCAGGTCCCGACTAGCGGGAGGCCCCTCCTACAATGAGCAGTTCTTC,CASRSRLAGGPSYNEQFF
TRBJ2-7,13,TRBV7-2,many,-,TGTGCCAGCAGCTTAGTAGGCGGGATCGAGCAGTACTTC,CASSLVGGIEQYF
TRBJ1-1,12,TRBV30,few,-,TGTGCCTGGGACCAAGTTAGGACTGAAGCTTTCTTT,CAWDQVRTEAFF
TRBJ2-7,14,TRBV20-1,many,-,TGCAGTGCTCCCGAAGATGGGACAAACTACGAGCAGTACTTC,CSAPEDGTNYEQYF
TRBJ2-1,16,TRBV18,few,-,TGTGCCAGCTCACCACCTGGAGGAAGCTCCTACAATGAGCAGTTCTTC,CASSPPGGSSYNEQFF
TRBJ2-1,16,TRBV5-1,-,-,TGCGCCAGCGGAAAGACTGGACAGAGCGGTACCGATGAGCAGTTCTTC,CASGKTGQSGTDEQFF
TRBJ2-2,15,TRBV20-1,few,TRBD1,TGCAGTGCTAGATTGGACACGCAGGGGGCCGGGGAGCTGTTTTTT,CSARLDTQGAGELFF
TRBJ2-1,16,TRBV5-1,-,TRBD2,TGCGCCAGCAGCAACGGCACTAGCGGGAGCTACAATGAGCAGTTCTTC,CASSNGTSGSYNEQFF
TRBJ2-7,15,TRBV5-6,-,-,TGTGCCAGCAGCTTGGTGGCGGGATCGTCCTACGAGCAGTACTTC,CASSLVAGSSYEQYF
TRBJ1-1,20,TRBV18,few,-,TGTGCCAGCTCACCAAGGAGGATCCAGGGCCGTAGTCATATGAACACTGAAGCTTTCTTT,CASSPRRIQGRSHMNTEAFF
TRBJ1-1,15,TRBV20-1,few,TRBD1,TGCAGTGCTAGACCCCTGGACAGGATGAACACTGAAGCTTTCTTT,CSARPLDRMNTEAFF
TRBJ2-3,15,TRBV30,many,-,TGTGCCTGGCGCTTCTCGGGGGAAGGCACAGATACGCAGTATTTT,CAWRFSGEGTDTQYF
TRBJ1-5,11,TRBV20-1,few,-,TGCAGTGCTAGCCTTGCCGTGGCCCAGCATTTT,CSASLAVAQHF
TRBJ2-1,15,TRBV7-2,-,TRBD2,TGTGCCAGCAGCCCGACTAGCGGGAGGGCGAATGAGCAGTTCTTC,CASSPTSGRANEQFF
TRBJ1-5,16,TRBV25-1,-,-,TGTGCCAGCAGTGATTCCCGGGGCCCGGCGGGAAAGTCCCAGCATTTT,CASSDSRGPAGKSQHF
TRBJ1-1,13,TRBV16,few,TRBD1,TGTGCCAGCAGCCAAAAAGGGGGCAGCAGGGCTTTCTTT,CASSQKGGSRAFF
TRBJ2-3,16,TRBV7-2,-,-,TGTGCCAGCAGCCCGGGAGTAGCCTGGAGCACAGATACGCAGTATTTT,CASSPGVAWSTDTQYF
TRBJ1-1,14,TRBV7-6,-,-,TGTGCCAGCAGCTTGCGGGGACTATGGACTGAAGCTTTCTTT,CASSLRGLWTEAFF
TRBJ1-5,14,TRBV4-2,many,-,TGTGCCAGCAGCCAAGAGAGGAGGAATCAGCCCCAGCATTTT,CASSQERRNQPQHF
TRBJ1-3,13,TRBV24-1,-,-,TGTGCCACTAGGAGCGCCGCTGGAAACACCATATATTTT,CATRSAAGNTIYF
TRBJ1-6,13,TRBV4-3,many,-,TGCGCCAGCAGTACAGGGCGTAATTCACCCCTCCACTTT,CASSTGRNSPLHF
TRBJ2-2,14,TRBV19,-,TRBD2,TGTGCCAGTATTACGAGCGGGATGAGCGGGGAGCTGTTTTTT,CASITSGMSGELFF
TRBJ1-4,16,TRBV30,-,-,TGTGCCTGGAGTGTAAAGGGATCTCGGGGAAATGAAAAACTGTTTTTT,CAWSVKGSRGNEKLFF
TRBJ2-6,15,TRBV18,many,-,TGTGCCAGCTCACCTGGGGACTCTGGGGCCAACGTCCTGACTTTC,CASSPGDSGANVLTF
TRBJ1-3,15,TRBV7-3,-,TRBD1,TGTGCCAGCAGCTTAGGACAGGGCTCTGGAAACACCATATATTTT,CASSLGQGSGNTIYF
TRBJ2-7,18,TRBV7-8,few,TRBD2,TGTGCCAGCAGCCGTGGAACCGGGACTAGCGGGAGTAACCACGAGCAGTACTTC,CASSRGTGTSGSNHEQYF
TRBJ1-6,15,TRBV10-2,-,TRBD1,TGCGCCAGCAGTCCGGGACAGGGGGATAATTCACCCCTCCACTTT,CASSPGQGDNSPLHF
TRBJ1-3,16,TRBV7-8,few,-,TGTGCCAGCAGCCCCAGGCGGACGCAAAGGGGAAACACCATATATTTT,CASSPRRTQRGNTIYF
TRBJ1-6,15,TRBV18,-,-,TGTGCCAGCTCACTTTCGGGAGAACGGAGTTCACCCCTCCACTTT,CASSLSGERSSPLHF
TRBJ2-1,14,TRBV5-1,-,-,TGCGCCAGCAGCTTGGAGGGACACTCCAATGAGCAGTTCTTC,CASSLEGHSNEQFF
TRBJ2-1,11,TRBV12-3/TRBV12-4,few,TRBD2,TGTGCCAGCCAGACTAGCGTGGTTAGATTCTTC,CASQTSVVRFF
TRBJ2-1,14,TRBV2,few,TRBD2,TGTGCCAGCAACCGACTAGCGGGAGGAAGTGAGCAGTTCTTC,CASNRLAGGSEQFF
TRBJ2-7,15,TRBV4-3,-,TRBD2,TGCGCCAGCAGCCAAGTTAGCGGGACTCCCTACGAGCAGTACTTC,CASSQVSGTPYEQYF
TRBJ1-5,17,TRBV18,many,TRBD1,TGTGCCAGCTCCCCGGACAGGGTGGTCGGTAGCAATCAGCCCCAGCATTTT,CASSPDRVVGSNQPQHF
TRBJ2-3,14,TRBV19,-,-,TGTGCCAGTAGTGCCAGGGTACCCACAGATACGCAGTATTTT,CASSARVPTDTQYF
TRBJ2-3,15,TRBV10-1,few,TRBD1,TGCGCCAGCAGTGAGGGGACAGGGAGCACAGATACGCAGTATTTT,CASSEGTGSTDTQYF
TRBJ2-7,15,TRBV5-1,-,TRBD1,TGCGCCAGCAGCTTTGCCGGGACAGGGTCTCAACTGCAGTACTTC,CASSFAGTGSQLQYF
TRBJ2-5,14,TRBV6-2/TRBV6-3,many,TRBD1,TGTGCCAGCAGGGACAGGGTTAACCAAGAGACCCAGTACTTC,CASRDRVNQETQYF
TRBJ2-7,15,TRBV13,many,TRBD1,TGTGCCAGCAGCTTAAGGACAGGGGTAAGATACGAGCAGTACTTC,CASSLRTGVRYEQYF
TRBJ2-7,14,TRBV3-1,many,-,TGTGCCAGCAGCCAAGCTGAGAGGCCCCACGAGCAGTACTTC,CASSQAERPHEQYF
TRBJ2-5,16,TRBV29-1,many,TRBD2,TGCAGCGTTGAAAGGTTAAGCGGGAGGGTTGGAGAGACCCAGTACTTC,CSVERLSGRVGETQYF
TRBJ2-7,14,TRBV7-6,-,TRBD1,TGTGCCAGCAGCTTATGGGACAGGGAATACGAGCAGTACTTC,CASSLWDREYEQYF
TRBJ1-1,12,TRBV6-6,many,-,TGTGCCAGCAGTCCCCGAGACACTGAAGCTTTCTTT,CASSPRDTEAFF
TRBJ1-3,14,TRBV7-6,many,-,TGTGCCAGCAGCAACAGGGACTCTGGAAACACCATATATTTT,CASSNRDSGNTIYF
TRBJ2-1,13,TRBV20-1,many,TRBD2,TGCAGTGCTAGACGTAGCGGGATAACTGAGCAGTTCTTC,CSARRSGITEQFF
TRBJ1-4,11,TRBV2,few,-,TGTGCCAGCAGCCCCTTTGAAAAACTGTTTTTT,CASSPFEKLFF
TRBJ2-7,13,TRBV7-9,few,-,TGTGCCAGCAGCTTTCTCGGAACCTACGAGCAGTACTTC,CASSFLGTYEQYF
TRBJ2-1,20,TRBV6-4,few,TRBD2,TGTGCCAGCAGGGCACCTCCGAGGACTAGCGGGACTGACTCCTACAATGAGCAGTTCTTC,CASRAPPRTSGTDSYNEQFF
TRBJ1-1,16,TRBV6-5,few,-,TGTGCCAGCAGTCAAATAACGATCAGGGGGAACACTGAAGCTTTCTTT,CASSQITIRGNTEAFF
TRBJ2-5,17,TRBV18,-,-,TGTGCCAGCTCAGGGGGCCTGCCGGGACAAACGGGAGAGACCCAGTACTTC,CASSGGLPGQTGETQYF
TRBJ2-5,18,TRBV4-3,few,TRBD2,TGCGCCAGCAGCCAAGATAGAGGGCTAGCGGGAGTGAGAGAGACCCAGTACTTC,CASSQDRGLAGVRETQYF